This TCR beta chain is drawn from a study of blood T cell repertoires in COVID-19. Authors' processing steps: Reference gene primers were amplified, and this amplification served to estimate nucleated cell counts. The assay was immunoSEQ multiplex PCR, and TCRdb's table has in-frame clones only and misses some. D and trimming were read from the DNA, whereas the V and J calls and clone size are those reported in that table. The sample consists of tens of thousands of clones, 80% to 90% of them appearing once. Germline V CDR1 and CDR2: SGHTA, FQGNSA. Losses at the gene ends were 4 bases for V and 5 bases for J; bases not matched to a gene: 13. The CDR3 extends over 18 amino acids.

The chain carries TRBV7-2 and TRBJ2-5; 13 positions agree with TRBD2. The sequence derives from a human donor in a cohort sampled during active COVID-19. Sequenced input: peripheral blood. CDR3 region: CASSSTPTSGGAAETQYF. The CDR3 DNA follows: TGTGCCAGCAGCTCCACCCCTACTAGCGGGGGGGCCGCGGAGACCCAGTACTTC.